This T cell receptor beta chain is drawn from a study of vaccination and CD4 T cells after COVID-19 (dated by TCRdb to 2021 to 2024). Regarding the study in general: Convalescent patients had a positive SARS-CoV-2 result on nasal swab PCR, and of these patients, 8 or 9 had mild disease and one had severe disease. For stimulating the cultures, overlapping spike peptide pools were used, derived from SARS-CoV-2 as well as from the common cold coronaviruses HCoV-NL63, HCoV-OC43 and HCoV-229E. Post-COVID blood samples were collected from convalescent patients a median of about 92 days after diagnosis, with a range of about 30 to 161 days. In control cultures, a CEFX viral epitope pool was used as positive control, an HIV-1 Nef peptide pool was used as negative control, or no peptide was added. Post-vaccine blood samples were taken a median of about 70 days after the second vaccine dose, with a range of about 13 to 250 days. The spike-specific CD4+ TCR repertoire was compared before and after mRNA vaccination in over nine COVID-19 convalescent patients and a few infection-naive healthy vaccine recipients. Participants received two doses of either the Pfizer-BioNTech BNT162b2 vaccine (n=8) or the Moderna mRNA-1273 vaccine (n=2). In the convalescent cohort there were six males and four females, among whom were two Hispanic individuals, seven Caucasians, two Asians and one multiracial person.

Library preparation was by PCR. At the Johns Hopkins FTIC core, DNA from the cultured CD4+ T cells underwent TCR sequencing with the Oncomine TCR Beta short-read assay. The QIAamp micro DNA kit was used to extract genomic DNA from the cultured CD4+ T cells. The Oncomine TCR Beta libraries from cultured CD4+ T cells were pooled using unique dual indexes and then sequenced on an Illumina iSeq 100. As for the original processing: Non-productive sequences were removed, and CDR3s that did not start with C, did not end with F or W, or were shorter than 7 amino acids were discarded. The MANAFEST web application was used to identify antigen-specific clonotypes by comparing peptide-stimulated wells against reference wells and other culture wells. An FDR below 0.05, an odds ratio above 5, and a productive frequency above 0.1% in at least two of three replicate wells were required for clones to be considered positive. A clonotype was classed as cross-reactive if the clonotype showed significant expansion both in SARS-CoV-2 spike wells and in at least one common cold coronavirus spike condition. Similarity between CDR3 sequences was evaluated in R version 3.6.1 using Levenshtein distances (stringdist) and unrooted phylogenetic trees (ape). TCRdb took the public reads, trimmed them with fastp at Q25, ran MiXCR for clone calling and kept in-frame beta chains. CDR3 protein sequences are deduplicated, and each keeps its most common genes and DNA. The V and J calls follow TCRdb's processing rather than the paper's. The sample table lists about 2,800 distinct CDR3 sequences, over 75% of them with a count of one. In total, the top ten clones hold 36% of the sample.

On this clonotype itself: The antigen it recognizes is unknown. The input lacks base qualities; no much larger clone sits a single base away.

Per the publication, the treatment or condition label means: roughly nine-day PBMC culture with coronavirus spike peptide pools or control peptides (ViraFEST assay). The study used the ViraFEST assay, which expanded antigen-specific T cells with peptide pools and then identified expanded clonotypes by TCR sequencing. Positive SARS-CoV-2 PCR tests in the convalescent patients dated from March to December 2020, before Alpha, Beta and Delta variants emerged in the United States. Approximately 2.1 million PBMCs per well were cultured in IMDM with approximately 5% human AB serum and 9 to 10 IU/ml IL-2, plus 10 ug/ml peptide pools. On days 3 and 7, half of the culture medium was replaced with fresh IL-2-containing medium. Once the cells had been in culture for around ten days, the EasySep CD4+ T cell isolation kit was used to isolate CD4+ T cells by negative selection. PBMCs were separated from whole blood using Ficoll-Paque Plus gradient centrifugation and then either used fresh or cryopreserved at -140C. In general, triplicate wells were set up for every culture condition.

A distance of 11 bases separates the germline ends of V and J, which lose 6 bases and 0 bases respectively. Reading from cysteine to phenylalanine, the CDR3 counts 14 amino acids. Kept here is only the CDR3 DNA, which spans 42 bases and is read in frame from base 1. Looking up the germline V gene (reference sequence) yields CDR1 MNHEY and CDR2 SMNVEV. What the study reported, not specific to this receptor: In convalescent patients, a median 86.3% of post-vaccine SARS-CoV-2-reactive clones were detected only after vaccination, suggesting vaccine-specific priming. Of the vaccine-specific clones found in convalescent patients, nearly all (304 of 307) were mono-reactive for SARS-CoV-2 spike instead of being cross-reactive with common cold coronaviruses. The median count of SARS-CoV-2-reactive clonotypes went up from around 20 after infection to a few dozen after vaccination, although the change was not significant. Relatively few convalescent patients were included in the study, and early timepoints after natural infection were not analyzed.

The clonotype comes from a human donor who had recovered from COVID-19. Recombination linked TRBV27 to TRBJ1-1; the D gene is perhaps TRBD1, on 6 matching bases. The sequencing input was CD4+ T cells from blood, cultured in vitro. The nucleotide sequence is TGTGCCAGCAGAATACAGGGTATGAACACTGAAGCTTTCTTT. It is translated as CASRIQGMNTEAFF.